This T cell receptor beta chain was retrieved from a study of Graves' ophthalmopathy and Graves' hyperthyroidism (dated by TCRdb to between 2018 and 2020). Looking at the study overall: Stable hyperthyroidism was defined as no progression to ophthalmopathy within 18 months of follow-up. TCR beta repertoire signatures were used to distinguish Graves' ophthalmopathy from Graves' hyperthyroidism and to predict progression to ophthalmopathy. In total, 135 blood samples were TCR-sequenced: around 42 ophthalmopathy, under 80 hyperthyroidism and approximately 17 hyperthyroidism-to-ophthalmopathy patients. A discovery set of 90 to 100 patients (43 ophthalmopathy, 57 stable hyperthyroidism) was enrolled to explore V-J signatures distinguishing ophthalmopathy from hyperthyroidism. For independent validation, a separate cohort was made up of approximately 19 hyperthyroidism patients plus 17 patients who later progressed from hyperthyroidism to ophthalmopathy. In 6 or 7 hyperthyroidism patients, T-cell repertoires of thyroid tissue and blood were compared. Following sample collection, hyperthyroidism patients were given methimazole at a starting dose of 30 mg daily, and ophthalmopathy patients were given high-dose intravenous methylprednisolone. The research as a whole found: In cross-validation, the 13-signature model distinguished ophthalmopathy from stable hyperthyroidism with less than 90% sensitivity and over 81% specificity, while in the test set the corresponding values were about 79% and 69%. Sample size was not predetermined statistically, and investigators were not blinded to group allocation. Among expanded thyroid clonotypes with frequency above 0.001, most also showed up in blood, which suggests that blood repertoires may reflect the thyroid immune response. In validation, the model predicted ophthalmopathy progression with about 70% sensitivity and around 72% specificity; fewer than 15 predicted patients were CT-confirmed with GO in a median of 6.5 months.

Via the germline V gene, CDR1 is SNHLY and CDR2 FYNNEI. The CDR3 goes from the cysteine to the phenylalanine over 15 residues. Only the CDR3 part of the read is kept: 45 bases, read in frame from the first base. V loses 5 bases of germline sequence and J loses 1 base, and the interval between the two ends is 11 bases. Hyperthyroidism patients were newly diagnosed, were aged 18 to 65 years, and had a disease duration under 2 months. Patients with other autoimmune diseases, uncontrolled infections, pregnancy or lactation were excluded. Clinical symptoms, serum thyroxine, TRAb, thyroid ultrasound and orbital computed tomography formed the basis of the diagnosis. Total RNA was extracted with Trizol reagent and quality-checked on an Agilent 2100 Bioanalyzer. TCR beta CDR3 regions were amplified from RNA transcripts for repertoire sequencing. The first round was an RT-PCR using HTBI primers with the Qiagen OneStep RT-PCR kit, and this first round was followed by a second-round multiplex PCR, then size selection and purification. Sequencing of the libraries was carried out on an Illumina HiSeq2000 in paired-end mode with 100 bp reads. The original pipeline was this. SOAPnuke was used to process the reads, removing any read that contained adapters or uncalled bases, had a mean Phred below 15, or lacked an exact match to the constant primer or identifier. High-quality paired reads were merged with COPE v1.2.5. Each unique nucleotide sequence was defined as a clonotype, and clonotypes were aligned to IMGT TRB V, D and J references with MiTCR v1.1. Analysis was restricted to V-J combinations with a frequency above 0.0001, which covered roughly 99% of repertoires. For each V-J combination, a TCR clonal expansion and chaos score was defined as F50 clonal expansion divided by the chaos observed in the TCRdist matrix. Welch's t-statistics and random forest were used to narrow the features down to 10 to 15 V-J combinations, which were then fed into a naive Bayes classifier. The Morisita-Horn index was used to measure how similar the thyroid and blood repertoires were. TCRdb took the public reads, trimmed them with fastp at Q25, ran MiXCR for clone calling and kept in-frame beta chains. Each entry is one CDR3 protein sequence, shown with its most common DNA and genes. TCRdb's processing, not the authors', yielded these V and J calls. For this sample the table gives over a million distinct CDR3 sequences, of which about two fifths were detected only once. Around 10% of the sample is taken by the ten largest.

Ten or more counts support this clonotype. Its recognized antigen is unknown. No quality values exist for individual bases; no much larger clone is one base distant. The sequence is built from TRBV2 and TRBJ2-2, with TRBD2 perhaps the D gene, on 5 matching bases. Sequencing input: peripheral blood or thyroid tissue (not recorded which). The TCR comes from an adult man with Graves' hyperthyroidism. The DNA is TGTGCCAGCAGTAAATCGGGGATGAACACCGGGGAGCTGTTTTTT. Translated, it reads CASSKSGMNTGELFF.